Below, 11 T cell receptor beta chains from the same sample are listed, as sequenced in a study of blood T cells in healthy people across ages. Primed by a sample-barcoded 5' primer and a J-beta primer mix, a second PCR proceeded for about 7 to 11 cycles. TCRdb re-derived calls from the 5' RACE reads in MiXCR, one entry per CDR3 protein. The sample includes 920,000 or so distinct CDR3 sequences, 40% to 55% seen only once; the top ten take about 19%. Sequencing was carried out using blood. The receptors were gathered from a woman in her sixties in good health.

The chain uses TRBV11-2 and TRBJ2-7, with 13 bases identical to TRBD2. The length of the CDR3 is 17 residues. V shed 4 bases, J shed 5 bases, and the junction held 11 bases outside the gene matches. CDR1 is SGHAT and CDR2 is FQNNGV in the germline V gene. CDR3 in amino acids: CASSSEGLAGWAHEQYF. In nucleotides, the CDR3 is TGTGCCAGCAGCTCCGAGGGACTAGCGGGATGGGCCCACGAGCAGTACTTC. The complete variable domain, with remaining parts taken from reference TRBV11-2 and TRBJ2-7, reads EAGVAQSPRYKIIEKRQSVAFWCNPISGHATLYWYQQILGQGPKLLIQFQNNGVVDDSQLPKDRFSAERLKGVDSTLKIQPAKLEDSAVYLCASSSEGLAGWAHEQYFGPGTRLTVT.

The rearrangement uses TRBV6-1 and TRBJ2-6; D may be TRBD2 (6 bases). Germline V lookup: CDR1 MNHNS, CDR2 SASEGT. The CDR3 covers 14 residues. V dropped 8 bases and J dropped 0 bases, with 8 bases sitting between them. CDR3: CASAGYSGANVLTF. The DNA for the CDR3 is TGTGCCAGCGCGGGGTACTCTGGGGCCAACGTCCTGACTTTC.

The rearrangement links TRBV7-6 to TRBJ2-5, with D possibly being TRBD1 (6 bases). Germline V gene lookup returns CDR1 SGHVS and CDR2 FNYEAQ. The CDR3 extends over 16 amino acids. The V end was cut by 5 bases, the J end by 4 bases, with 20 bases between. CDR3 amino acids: CASSQSRTGFRETQYF. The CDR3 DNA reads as TGTGCCAGCAGCCAATCGAGAACAGGGTTCAGAGAGACCCAGTACTTC. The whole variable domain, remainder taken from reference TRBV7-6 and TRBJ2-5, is GAGVSQSPRYKVTKRGQDVALRCDPISGHVSLYWYRQALGQGPEFLTYFNYEAQQDKSGLPNDRFSAERPEGSISTLTIQRTEQRDSAMYRCASSQSRTGFRETQYFGPGTRLLVL.

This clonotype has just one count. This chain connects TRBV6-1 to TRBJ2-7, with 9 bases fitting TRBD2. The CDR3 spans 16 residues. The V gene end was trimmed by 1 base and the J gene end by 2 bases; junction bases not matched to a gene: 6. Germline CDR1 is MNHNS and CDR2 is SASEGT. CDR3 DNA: TGTGCCAGCAGTGAAGAGGCTAGCGGGAAGGCCTACGAGCAGTACTTC. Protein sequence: CASSEEASGKAYEQYF.

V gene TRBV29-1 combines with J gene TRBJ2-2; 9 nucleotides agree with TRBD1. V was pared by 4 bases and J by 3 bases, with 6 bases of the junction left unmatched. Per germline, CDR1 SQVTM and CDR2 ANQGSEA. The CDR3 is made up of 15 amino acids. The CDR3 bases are TGCAGCGTTGGGGGGACAGGGTTTTACACCGGGGAGCTGTTTTTT. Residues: CSVGGTGFYTGELFF.

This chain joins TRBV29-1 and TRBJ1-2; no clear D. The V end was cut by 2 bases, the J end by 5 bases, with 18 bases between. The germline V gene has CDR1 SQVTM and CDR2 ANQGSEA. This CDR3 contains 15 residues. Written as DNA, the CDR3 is TGCAGCGTTGAAAGTGGGGAAGGGCCTCTATATGGCTACACCTTC. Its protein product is CSVESGEGPLYGYTF.

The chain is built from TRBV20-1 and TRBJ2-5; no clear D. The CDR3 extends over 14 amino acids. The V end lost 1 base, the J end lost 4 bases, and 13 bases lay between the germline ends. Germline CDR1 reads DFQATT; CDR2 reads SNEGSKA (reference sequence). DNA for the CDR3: TGCAGTGCTAGAGGTCCCTCGGCGGTAGAGACCCAGTACTTC. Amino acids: CSARGPSAVETQYF.

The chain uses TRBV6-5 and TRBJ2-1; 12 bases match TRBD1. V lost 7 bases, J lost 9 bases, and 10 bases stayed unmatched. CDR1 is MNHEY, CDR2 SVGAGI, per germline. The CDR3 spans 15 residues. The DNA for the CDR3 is TGTGCCAGCACCAAGGGGGGACAGGGGGCTTTTGAGCAGTTCTTC. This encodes CASTKGGQGAFEQFF.

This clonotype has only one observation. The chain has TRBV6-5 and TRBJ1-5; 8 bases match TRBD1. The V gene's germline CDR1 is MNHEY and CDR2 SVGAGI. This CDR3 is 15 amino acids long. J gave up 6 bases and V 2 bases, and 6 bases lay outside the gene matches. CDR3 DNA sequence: TGTGCCAGCAGTTACGGACCAGGGGGCAGTCAGCCCCAGCATTTT. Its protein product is CASSYGPGGSQPQHF.

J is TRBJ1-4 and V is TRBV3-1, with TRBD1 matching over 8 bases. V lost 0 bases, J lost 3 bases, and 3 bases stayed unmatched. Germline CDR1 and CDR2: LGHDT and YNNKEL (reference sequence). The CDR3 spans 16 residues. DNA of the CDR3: TGTGCCAGCAGCCAAGACCGGGACAGGTCTAATGAAAAACTGTTTTTT. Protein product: CASSQDRDRSNEKLFF.

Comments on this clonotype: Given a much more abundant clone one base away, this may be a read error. CDR3 nucleotide sequence: TGTGCCAACAGCTTCGTAGGGACAGATACGCAGTATTTT. It specifies CANSFVGTDTQYF. This chain connects TRBV7-2 to TRBJ2-3, with D uncertain. The CDR3 is 13 residues long. Germline CDR1 is SGHTA and CDR2 is FQGNSA.